These T cell receptor beta chains were read from a single sample in a study of blood T cell repertoires in COVID-19. Measured with immunoSEQ multiplex PCR; TCRdb has only the in-frame clones, and not every one. The data contain just under 20,000 clones, 90% to 95% of them singletons. Sequenced: peripheral blood. These TCRs come from a woman aged 50 to 60 with active COVID-19. CDR3s include the opening cysteine and the closing phenylalanine or tryptophan. A D gene is named only where the DNA matches it firmly. Some rows have no size entry. The others give once, few or many, or a class for an expanded clone.

clone_size: .; d_call: .; v_call: TRBV3-1/TRBV3-2; j_call: TRBJ1-6; cdr3_aa: CASSQEGGRSYNSPLHF; cdr3_nt: TGTGCCAGCAGCCAAGAGGGGGGGAGATCCTATAATTCACCCCTCCACTTT
clone_size: .; d_call: TRBD2; v_call: TRBV13; j_call: TRBJ2-2; cdr3_aa: CASSSNSGRVPGELFF; cdr3_nt: TGTGCCAGCAGCTCTAATAGCGGGAGGGTCCCCGGGGAGCTGTTTTTT
clone_size: .; d_call: .; v_call: TRBV5-4; j_call: TRBJ1-6; cdr3_aa: CASSFTLDNSPLHF; cdr3_nt: TGTGCCAGCAGCTTTACGTTAGATAATTCACCCCTCCACTTT
clone_size: .; d_call: .; v_call: TRBV27; j_call: TRBJ1-6; cdr3_aa: CASSSTGYSYNSPLHF; cdr3_nt: TGTGCCAGCAGTTCGACCGGGTACTCCTATAATTCACCCCTCCACTTT
clone_size: .; d_call: TRBD1; v_call: TRBV11-2; j_call: TRBJ2-1; cdr3_aa: CASSPRSGTGYNEQFF; cdr3_nt: TGTGCCAGCAGCCCGCGATCCGGGACAGGCTACAATGAGCAGTTCTTC
clone_size: once; d_call: .; v_call: TRBV5-1; j_call: TRBJ2-5; cdr3_aa: CASSLVTGTLQETQYF; cdr3_nt: TGCGCCAGCAGCTTGGTAACAGGTACACTTCAAGAGACCCAGTACTTC
clone_size: .; d_call: .; v_call: TRBV28; j_call: TRBJ1-6; cdr3_aa: CASSTRPVLALHF; cdr3_nt: TGTGCCAGCAGCACCAGGCCGGTACTGGCCCTCCACTTT
clone_size: .; d_call: TRBD2; v_call: TRBV5-1; j_call: TRBJ2-5; cdr3_aa: CASSSGTTGGETQYF; cdr3_nt: TGCGCCAGCAGCTCAGGGACTACGGGGGGAGAGACCCAGTACTTC
clone_size: once; d_call: .; v_call: TRBV19; j_call: TRBJ2-3; cdr3_aa: CASSWRAGGSTDTQYF; cdr3_nt: TGTGCCAGTAGTTGGCGGGCTGGCGGGAGCACAGATACGCAGTATTTT
clone_size: .; d_call: .; v_call: TRBV6-5; j_call: TRBJ2-7; cdr3_aa: CASTAGLYEQYF; cdr3_nt: TGTGCCAGCACCGCTGGACTCTACGAGCAGTACTTC
clone_size: .; d_call: TRBD2; v_call: TRBV30; j_call: TRBJ2-5; cdr3_aa: CAWSGGAIETQYF; cdr3_nt: TGTGCCTGGAGCGGGGGGGCTATTGAGACCCAGTACTTC
clone_size: .; d_call: TRBD1; v_call: TRBV19; j_call: TRBJ2-7; cdr3_aa: CASSSNRGNEQYF; cdr3_nt: TGTGCCAGTAGTTCGAACAGGGGAAACGAGCAGTACTTC
clone_size: once; d_call: .; v_call: TRBV28; j_call: TRBJ1-1; cdr3_aa: CASSPNNRVFEAFF; cdr3_nt: TGTGCCAGCAGTCCTAACAACAGGGTTTTCGAAGCTTTCTTT
clone_size: .; d_call: TRBD2; v_call: TRBV7-9; j_call: TRBJ2-1; cdr3_aa: CASSAGLEIDEQFF; cdr3_nt: TGTGCCAGCAGCGCGGGACTAGAAATCGATGAGCAGTTCTTC
clone_size: .; d_call: TRBD2; v_call: TRBV10-2; j_call: TRBJ2-7; cdr3_aa: CASSTALTAQLAGGGTYEQYF; cdr3_nt: TGCGCCAGCAGTACTGCTCTCACCGCCCAACTAGCGGGGGGGGGAACCTACGAGCAGTACTTC
clone_size: .; d_call: TRBD1; v_call: TRBV13; j_call: TRBJ2-7; cdr3_aa: CASSLGGTGAYEQYF; cdr3_nt: TGTGCCAGCAGCTTAGGGGGGACAGGCGCCTACGAGCAGTACTTC
clone_size: .; d_call: TRBD1; v_call: TRBV10-3; j_call: TRBJ2-7; cdr3_aa: CATKQGPRDEQYF; cdr3_nt: TGTGCCACCAAACAGGGGCCAAGGGACGAGCAGTACTTC
clone_size: once; d_call: TRBD1; v_call: TRBV5-1; j_call: TRBJ1-1; cdr3_aa: CASSSRTGLTEAFF; cdr3_nt: TGCGCCAGCAGTTCTCGGACAGGACTCACTGAAGCTTTCTTT